This T cell receptor beta chain was profiled in a study of blood T cell repertoires in COVID-19. Across the study: Some COVID-19 samples were acute and others convalescent; all came from the United States, Italy and Spain.

Germline lookup yields CDR1 SGHNT and CDR2 YENEEA. V trimming: 1 base; J trimming: 6 bases; junction bases outside the gene matches: 8. The CDR3 runs to 16 residues. Under the authors' procedure: Reference gene primer amplification gave estimated nucleated cell counts. TCRdb's table, derived via immunoSEQ multiplex PCR, lists solely in-frame clones and lacks some. The V and J calls and clone size come from that table; D and trimming were worked out from the DNA. The data contain roughly 240,000 clones, 86% of them singletons. This clonotype originated in a woman between 45 and 65 years old who had recovered from COVID-19. The sample consisted of PBMCs or T cells enriched from blood (not recorded which). This sequence joins TRBV11-3 and TRBJ2-1; 8 bases align to TRBD1. The CDR3 nucleotides read TGTGCCAGCAGCTTAGTTGCAGGGGGCGTTCTCAATGAGCAGTTCTTC. Translating gives CASSLVAGGVLNEQFF.